These 31 T cell receptor beta chains were sequenced from one sample in a study of T cells in Graves' hyperthyroidism and ophthalmopathy. Amplified TCR beta CDR3 regions derived from RNA transcripts. First-round RT-PCR of the TCR CDR3 relied on the HTBI primer set. Each CDR3 protein gets one entry after TCRdb re-called the multiplex PCR reads with MiXCR. Of 300,000 to 450,000 distinct CDR3 sequences listed, approximately 13% were seen once; the top ten hold 9.5% to 11%. Sequenced material: blood. The receptors originated from a woman aged 55-70 years with Graves' hyperthyroidism.

This clonotype appeared a few times. This sequence joins TRBV19 and TRBJ1-1, with TRBD1 matching 8 bases. V lost 8 bases and J lost 9; bases outside the gene matches: 2. The germline CDR1 and CDR2 sequences are LNHDA and SQIVND (reference sequence). The CDR3 has 10 amino acids. CDR3 coding DNA: TGTGCCAGTCAGGGGGCGAAAGCTTTCTTT. This encodes CASQGAKAFF.

This clonotype occurred many times. This chain's CDR3 is CASRHRTGSGYTF. CDR3 nucleotide sequence: TGTGCCAGCAGACACCGGACAGGGAGCGGCTACACCTTC. This chain links TRBV11-3 with TRBJ1-2; 8 nucleotides agree with TRBD1. Germline CDR1 is SGHNT and CDR2 is YENEEA. This CDR3 is 13 amino acids long. With V trimmed by 6 bases and J by 8 bases, 8 bases remained unmatched.

The V and J genes are TRBV10-3 and TRBJ2-7; D may be TRBD2 (6 bases). CDR1 and CDR2 from the germline V gene are ENHRY and SYGVKD. The CDR3 has 15 amino acids. The ends were cut back, 4 bases at V and 2 bases at J, with 15 bases in the middle. This CDR3 reads CAISAKEGLAYEQYF. The CDR3 coding sequence is TGTGCCATCAGTGCCAAGGAGGGGTTAGCCTACGAGCAGTACTTC.

The table lists this clonotype with many counts. The chain combines TRBV20-1 with TRBJ2-3; TRBD1 aligns across 8 bases. There are 13 residues in the CDR3. Unmatched junction bases numbered 1, after V lost 3 bases and J lost 2 bases. Germline lookup yields CDR1 DFQATT and CDR2 SNEGSKA (reference sequence). The CDR3 region is CSARDRATDTQYF. CDR3 in DNA: TGCAGTGCTAGGGACAGGGCCACAGATACGCAGTATTTT.

This clonotype was observed many times. The rearrangement uses TRBV5-1 and TRBJ2-2; D gene unclear. V lost 2 bases and J 5 bases, leaving 10 bases between the germline ends. CDR1 is SGHRS and CDR2 is YFSETQ in the germline V gene. CDR3 length: 14 residues. Written as DNA, the CDR3 is TGCGCCAGCAGCTTAACAGCAGTAACCGGGGAGCTGTTTTTT. Translated, it gives CASSLTAVTGELFF.

Concerning this clonotype itself: A read error may explain this, as a much larger clone is one base away. CDR3 DNA sequence: TGTGCCGCCGGACAGGGGGCTCGGGAGACCCAGTACTTC. This codes for CAAGQGARETQYF. This sequence joins TRBV24-1 and TRBJ2-5, with 11 bases fitting TRBD1. The CDR3 runs 13 residues. Germline V gene data show CDR1 as KGHDR and CDR2 as SFDVKD. Trimming at V came to 12 bases and at J to 5 bases, leaving 7 bases not matched to a gene.

This clonotype was picked up a small number of times. This rearrangement joins TRBV7-6 to TRBJ2-1; TRBD2 is a possible D gene (6 bases). Per the germline V gene, CDR1 is SGHVS and CDR2 is FNYEAQ. V lost 5 bases and J lost 2, with 16 bases in between. This CDR3 contains 16 residues. CDR3 region: CASSRGTGGAYNEQFF. Here the CDR3 DNA reads TGTGCCAGCAGCCGTGGGACTGGCGGAGCCTACAATGAGCAGTTCTTC.

The chain links TRBV18 to TRBJ1-1; D gene unclear. CDR1 is KGHSH, CDR2 LQKENI, per germline. This CDR3 has 14 residues. Between the trimmed V and J ends, which lost 0 bases and 4 bases, there was a span of 9 bases. The CDR3 sequence is CASSPPGRITEAFF. In DNA form, the CDR3 reads TGTGCCAGCTCACCACCGGGGAGGATCACTGAAGCTTTCTTT.

The V call is TRBV12-3 or TRBV12-4, the J call TRBJ1-5, with TRBD1 matching over 9 bases. The CDR3 loop spans 14 amino acids. Trimming removed 6 bases from V and 9 bases from J; junction bases left unmatched: 9. The CDR3 loop reads CASSPGQGPRPQHF. CDR3 sequence (DNA): TGTGCCAGCAGCCCAGGACAGGGGCCTAGGCCCCAGCATTTT.

The chain combines TRBV20-1 with TRBJ2-7; TRBD2 agrees at 12 bases. The CDR3 is 15 amino acids. CDR1 is DFQATT and CDR2 is SNEGSKA in the germline V gene (reference sequence). The J segment lost 0 bases and the V segment lost 2 bases, leaving 2 bases of the junction unmatched. As DNA, the CDR3 is TGCAGTGCTAGACCTAGCGGGAGGGCCTCCTACGAGCAGTACTTC. Encoded protein: CSARPSGRASYEQYF.

Of note for this clonotype: A much larger clone is a single base away; this may be a read error. The chain recombines TRBV5-1 with TRBJ2-1; no clear D. The better agreement between TRBJ2-7 and the DNA end casts doubt on the J call. Germline-derived CDR1 and CDR2 are SGHRS and YFSETQ. The CDR3 is 13 residues long. In DNA, the CDR3 is TGCGCCAGCAGCTTGGGTTTCTACAATGAGCAGTACTTC. Translation: CASSLGFYNEQYF.

The CDR3 region is CATSDPTSGRAEQYF. The CDR3 nucleotides read TGTGCCACCAGTGACCCTACTAGCGGGAGGGCCGAGCAGTACTTC. J is TRBJ2-7 and V is TRBV24-1, with 13 bases matching TRBD2. The CDR3 consists of 15 residues. CDR1 and CDR2 from the germline V gene are KGHDR and SFDVKD. After removal of 4 bases from V and 6 bases from J, the junction contained 5 bases not matched to a gene.

This clonotype was seen repeatedly, ten times or more. The chain has TRBV7-9 and TRBJ2-7; the match to TRBD1 covers 7 bases. Germline V gene data show CDR1 as SEHNR and CDR2 as FQNEAQ (reference sequence). This CDR3 has 14 amino acids. With 5 bases clipped from V and 3 bases from J, the junction kept 7 bases outside the gene matches. CDR3 loop: CASSTTGRFYEQYF. In DNA, the CDR3 is TGTGCCAGCAGCACGACAGGGAGATTCTACGAGCAGTACTTC.

This clonotype was observed a few times. This chain's CDR3 is CASSRGDIVDTQYF. The CDR3 bases are TGTGCCAGCAGTAGGGGGGACATAGTGGATACGCAGTATTTT. The chain combines TRBV6-1 with TRBJ2-3; D possibly uses TRBD1 or TRBD2 (6 bases each). Between the trimmed V and J ends, which lost 5 bases and 6 bases, there was a span of 15 bases. Germline-derived CDR1 and CDR2 are MNHNS and SASEGT. CDR3 size: 14 residues.

Only a few counts were recorded for this clonotype. Relative to the germline gene, one junction end is altered; a read error may explain this. J is TRBJ1-6 and V is TRBV28, with 7 bases that match TRBD1. The CDR3 has 13 amino acids. Germline CDR1 is MDHEN and CDR2 is SYDVKM. The CDR3: CASRQDRVVSPDF. CDR3 in DNA: TGTGCCAGCAGACAAGACAGGGTGGTCTCTCCGGACTTT.

The genes are TRBV24-1 and TRBJ2-1; TRBD2 aligns across 12 bases. V lost 0 bases, J lost 2 bases, and 4 bases stayed unmatched. Per the germline V gene, CDR1 is KGHDR and CDR2 is SFDVKD. The CDR3 is made up of 18 amino acids. CDR3 bases: TGTGCCACCAGTGATTTGGCTAGCGGGAGGGGCGCCTACAATGAGCAGTTCTTC. Residues: CATSDLASGRGAYNEQFF.

This chain uses TRBV19 with TRBJ1-5, with D tentatively TRBD1 (5 bases). There are 15 residues in the CDR3. Germline CDR1 LNHDA, CDR2 SQIVND (reference sequence). With 1 base removed from V and 2 bases from J, the gap between germline ends came to 9 bases. The CDR3 DNA sequence: TGTGCCAGTAGTATAGGGGCAGGGCGCAATCAGCCCCAGCATTTT. Translation: CASSIGAGRNQPQHF.

This clonotype was observed a handful of times. The CDR3 is CASSQGTSGIHSYNEQFF. In DNA, the CDR3 is TGTGCCAGCAGCCAAGGGACTAGCGGTATCCACTCCTACAATGAGCAGTTCTTC. The chain has TRBV4-2 and TRBJ2-1, with TRBD2 matching over 10 bases. The V gene's germline CDR1 is LGHNA and CDR2 YNFKEQ. V was pared by 1 base and J by 0 bases, with 6 bases of the junction left unmatched. The CDR3 contains 18 residues.

This clonotype was picked up many times. The V and J genes are TRBV29-1 and TRBJ2-7, with TRBD1 matching 10 bases. Germline CDR1 is SQVTM and CDR2 is ANQGSEA. V lost 4 bases to trimming and J lost 4 bases; unmatched junction nucleotides: 10. This CDR3 spans 15 amino acids. The CDR3 region has the DNA TGCAGCGTTGCGGCCCCGGGGACAGGGGATTACGAGCAGTACTTC. Amino acid sequence: CSVAAPGTGDYEQYF.

This clonotype has just a few counts. This chain connects TRBV9 to TRBJ2-3, with D tentatively TRBD1 (7 bases). V lost 6 bases and J 0 bases, leaving 11 bases between the germline ends. The CDR3 totals 14 residues. The germline gives CDR1 SGDLS, CDR2 YYNGEE. CDR3 loop: CASTRGESTDTQYF. The CDR3 nucleotides read TGTGCCAGCACCAGGGGGGAAAGCACAGATACGCAGTATTTT.

This clonotype was seen a handful of times. The V and J genes are TRBV25-1 and TRBJ2-1; possibly TRBD1 or TRBD2 for D (5 bases each). The CDR3 consists of 13 residues. The ends were cut back, 4 bases at V and 8 bases at J, with 12 bases in the middle. The germline V gene encodes CDR1 MGHDK and CDR2 SYGVNS. The chain's CDR3 is CASSGGARDEQFF. The DNA of the CDR3 is TGTGCCAGCAGTGGAGGGGCGAGGGATGAGCAGTTCTTC. Full variable domain (rest looked up from reference TRBV25-1 and TRBJ2-1): EADIYQTPRYLVIGTGKKITLECSQTMGHDKMYWYQQDPGMELHLIHYSYGVNSTEKGDLSSESTVSRIRTEHFPLTLESARPSHTSQYLCASSGGARDEQFFGPGTRLTVL.

This clonotype showed up many times. J is TRBJ2-3 and V is TRBV20-1, with a tentative D call TRBD1 (6 bases). Trimming shortened V by 3 bases and J by 1 base, and 11 bases separated the two germline ends. There are 14 residues in the CDR3. Germline-derived CDR1 and CDR2 are DFQATT and SNEGSKA (reference sequence). The CDR3 nucleotides read TGCAGTGCTAGTAACCCAGGGGGCACAGATACGCAGTATTTT. It yields the protein CSASNPGGTDTQYF.

This clonotype has at least ten counts. The genes are TRBV27 and TRBJ1-1; 9 nucleotides line up with TRBD1. This CDR3 has 15 amino acids. Germline values: CDR1 MNHEY, CDR2 SMNVEV (reference sequence). The junction had 10 bases not matched to a gene; V was cut back by 6 bases and J by 5 bases. CDR3 sequence (DNA): TGTGCCAGCAGGGCACCTACAGGGGGCTGGACTGAAGCTTTCTTT. Protein sequence: CASRAPTGGWTEAFF.

This clonotype was seen a handful of times. The chain couples TRBV6-1 to TRBJ2-7; 7 positions agree with TRBD1. This CDR3 has 14 amino acids. CDR1 MNHNS and CDR2 SASEGT come from the germline V gene. The V segment lost 1 base and the J segment 2 bases; nucleotides outside the gene matches: 2. The CDR3 DNA follows: TGTGCCAGCAGTGAAGTGCAGGGGGCCTACGAGCAGTACTTC. Translated, it gives CASSEVQGAYEQYF.

V is TRBV5-1 and J is TRBJ2-5, with a weak D call TRBD2 (6 bases). The germline gives CDR1 SGHRS, CDR2 YFSETQ. The length of the CDR3 is 16 residues. Trimming removed 3 bases from V and 0 bases from J, with 15 bases in between. The CDR3 DNA reads TGCGCCAGCAGCTATCAGGGCGCGGGGTACCAAGAGACCCAGTACTTC. Translating it yields CASSYQGAGYQETQYF.

This clonotype came up many times. V and J are TRBV5-1 and TRBJ2-5, with no clear D. CDR1 is SGHRS and CDR2 is YFSETQ in the germline V gene. The CDR3 has 14 amino acids. The V end was cut by 0 bases, the J end by 4 bases, with 10 bases between. The DNA for the CDR3 is TGCGCCAGCAGCTTGGGGGGAAACCCAGAGACCCAGTACTTC. Protein sequence: CASSLGGNPETQYF.

A remark on this clonotype: This clone may be a read error of a much larger clone one base away. This chain joins TRBV28 and TRBJ2-1; a weak D match, TRBD2 (6 bases). Germline V gene data show CDR1 as MDHEN and CDR2 as SYDVKM. The CDR3 has 15 residues. The CDR3 is CASSFFSGGHNGQFF. In DNA, the CDR3 is TGTGCCAGCAGTTTTTTTAGCGGAGGGCACAATGGGCAGTTCTTC.

The chain has TRBV20-1 and TRBJ2-3; TRBD2 matches at 9 bases. This CDR3 comprises 15 residues. After removal of 1 base from V and 7 bases from J, the junction contained 9 bases not matched to a gene. Germline V gives CDR1 DFQATT, CDR2 SNEGSKA (reference sequence). CDR3 residues: CSARGSSGRRNTQYF. CDR3 sequence (DNA): TGCAGTGCTAGAGGGTCGAGCGGGAGGAGAAATACGCAGTATTTT.

The gene calls are TRBV30 and TRBJ1-1; D possibly corresponds to TRBD1 (5 bases). Germline lookup yields CDR1 GTSNPN and CDR2 SVGIG (reference sequence). This CDR3 has 14 residues. Trimming stripped 2 bases from V and 10 bases from J, with 20 bases between. The DNA of the CDR3 is TGTGCCTGGAGTCACGCCGGGACCAAAGTCTCAGCTTTCTTT. Protein product: CAWSHAGTKVSAFF.

This clonotype occurred many times. The chain combines TRBV7-2 with TRBJ2-1; 7 nucleotides agree with TRBD2. Germline loops: CDR1 SGHTA, CDR2 FQGNSA. This CDR3 has 15 residues. With 2 bases clipped from V and 4 bases from J, the junction kept 5 bases outside the gene matches. The CDR3 loop is CASSLQSGTYNEQFF. CDR3 DNA sequence: TGTGCCAGCAGCTTACAAAGCGGGACGTACAATGAGCAGTTCTTC.

The V and J genes are TRBV9 and TRBJ2-5; perhaps TRBD1 as D (6 bases). This CDR3 is built from 15 residues. Trimming removed 0 bases at V and 4 bases at J, with 13 bases between. The germline V gene has CDR1 SGDLS and CDR2 YYNGEE. CDR3 region: CASSVGTGQAETQYF. The CDR3 DNA sequence: TGTGCCAGCAGCGTAGGTACAGGGCAGGCAGAGACCCAGTACTTC.